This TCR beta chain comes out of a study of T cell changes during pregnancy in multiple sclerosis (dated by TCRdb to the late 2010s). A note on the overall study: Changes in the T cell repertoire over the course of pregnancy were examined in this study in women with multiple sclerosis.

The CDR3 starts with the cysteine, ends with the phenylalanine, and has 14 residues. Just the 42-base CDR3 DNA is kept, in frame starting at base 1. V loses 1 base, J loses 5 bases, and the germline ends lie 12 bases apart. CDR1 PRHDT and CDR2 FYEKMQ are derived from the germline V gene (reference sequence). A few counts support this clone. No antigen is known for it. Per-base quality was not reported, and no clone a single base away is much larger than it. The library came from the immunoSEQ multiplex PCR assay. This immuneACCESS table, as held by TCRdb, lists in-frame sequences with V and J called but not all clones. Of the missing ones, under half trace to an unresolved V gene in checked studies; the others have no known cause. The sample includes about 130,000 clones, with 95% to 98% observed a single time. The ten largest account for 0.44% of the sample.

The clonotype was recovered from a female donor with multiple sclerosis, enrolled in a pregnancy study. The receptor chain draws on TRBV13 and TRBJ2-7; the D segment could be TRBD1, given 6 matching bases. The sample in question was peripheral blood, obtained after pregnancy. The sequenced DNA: TGTGCCAGCAGCTTAGACAGGGTTGGGAACGAGCAGTACTTC. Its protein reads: CASSLDRVGNEQYF.